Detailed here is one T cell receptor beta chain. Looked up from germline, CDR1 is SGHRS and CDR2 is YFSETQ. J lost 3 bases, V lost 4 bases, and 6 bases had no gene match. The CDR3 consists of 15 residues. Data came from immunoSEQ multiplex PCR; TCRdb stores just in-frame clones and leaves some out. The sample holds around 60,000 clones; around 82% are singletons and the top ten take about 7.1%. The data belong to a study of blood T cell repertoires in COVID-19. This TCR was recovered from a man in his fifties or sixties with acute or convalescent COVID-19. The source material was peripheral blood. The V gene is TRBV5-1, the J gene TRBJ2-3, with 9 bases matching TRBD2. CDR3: CASSLRTSGTDTQYF. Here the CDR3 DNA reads TGCGCCAGCAGCCTTCGTACTAGCGGGACAGATACGCAGTATTTT.